The 18 T cell receptor beta chains listed next were all sequenced from one sample in a study of blood T cell repertoires in COVID-19 (dated by TCRdb to 2020 to 2022). Libraries were constructed by the immunoSEQ multiplex PCR assay. TCRdb's version of the immuneACCESS table is confined to in-frame rearrangements and falls short of the full clone set. An unresolved V gene accounts for under half of the shortfall where checked; the remainder is of unknown origin. The sample records around 99,000 clones, 84% of which are singletons. Approximately 4.4% of the sample comes from the top ten. Sequencing was performed on peripheral blood. The receptors were gathered from a human donor in a cohort sampled during active COVID-19.

The chain joins TRBV7-9 to TRBJ2-2; no reliable D call. This CDR3 is built from 14 residues. Germline V gene data show CDR1 as SEHNR and CDR2 as FQNEAQ (reference sequence). V lost 0 bases and J 8 bases, leaving 10 bases between the germline ends. CDR3: CASSLAESMGELFF. The DNA of the CDR3 is TGTGCCAGCAGCTTAGCGGAGAGCATGGGGGAGCTGTTTTTT. The complete variable domain, with remaining parts taken from reference TRBV7-9 and TRBJ2-2, reads DTGVSQNPRHKITKRGQNVTFRCDPISEHNRLYWYRQTLGQGPEFLTYFQNEAQLEKSRLLSDRFSAERPKGSFSTLEIQRTEQGDSAMYLCASSLAESMGELFFGEGSRLTVL.

The rearrangement links TRBV24-1 to TRBJ2-1, with TRBD2 matching 8 bases. The CDR3 has 15 amino acids. Germline V CDR1 and CDR2: KGHDR, SFDVKD. Trimming took 3 bases from V and 2 from J; bases not matched to a gene: 2. CDR3 nucleotides: TGTGCCACCAGTGATACGACTAGCGCCTACAATGAGCAGTTCTTC. Translation gives CATSDTTSAYNEQFF.

V and J are TRBV6-2 or TRBV6-3 and TRBJ1-2; 10 positions match TRBD1. The CDR3 loop spans 13 amino acids. Germline CDR1 MNHEY, CDR2 SVGEGT. The trim removed 6 bases at V and 6 bases at J, leaving 4 bases unmatched. In nucleotides, the CDR3 is TGTGCCAGCAGCTGGGACAGGGGTGATGGCTACACCTTC. Residues: CASSWDRGDGYTF.

This sequence joins TRBV5-1 and TRBJ1-1; TRBD1 aligns across 7 bases. Looked up from germline, CDR1 is SGHRS and CDR2 is YFSETQ. This CDR3 contains 14 residues. The trim removed 3 bases at V and 1 base at J, leaving 3 bases unmatched. Here the CDR3 DNA reads TGCGCCAGCAGCTGGGGACAGACGAACACTGAAGCTTTCTTT. Protein: CASSWGQTNTEAFF.

V and J are TRBV7-2 and TRBJ2-7; 7 positions match TRBD1. This CDR3 contains 15 residues. The germline gives CDR1 SGHTA, CDR2 FQGNSA. Trimming at V came to 4 bases and at J to 6 bases, leaving 12 bases not matched to a gene. Written as DNA, the CDR3 is TGTGCCAGCAGCTCTAACTCAAGACAGGGCCTCGAGCAGTACGTC. It codes for CASSSNSRQGLEQYV.

The V gene is TRBV6-5, the J gene TRBJ1-2, with TRBD1 as a possible D gene (5 bases). The V end lost 5 bases, the J end lost 5 bases, and 18 bases lay between the germline ends. This CDR3 spans 15 amino acids. CDR1 and CDR2 from the germline V gene are MNHEY and SVGAGI. CDR3 sequence: CASSLTGSLGYGYTF. CDR3 DNA sequence: TGTGCCAGCAGTCTTACAGGAAGTTTGGGGTATGGCTACACCTTC.

The chain uses TRBV4-1 and TRBJ2-1; 12 nucleotides align to TRBD2. The CDR3 runs to 15 residues. Per germline, CDR1 MGHRA and CDR2 YSYEKL. V was clipped by 6 bases and J by 8 bases; unmatched bases: 8. CDR3 bases: TGCGCCAGCAGACCAACTAGCGGGAGGTTTTATGAGCAGTTCTTC. This encodes CASRPTSGRFYEQFF.

This clone appeared a single time. The V gene is TRBV5-4, the J gene TRBJ1-6; maybe TRBD1 (6 bases). The CDR3 extends over 16 amino acids. Trimming left V 4 bases short and J 7 bases short, with 18 bases between. Germline CDR1 SGHNT, CDR2 YYREEE (reference sequence). In nucleotides, the CDR3 is TGTGCCAGCAGCGTGGAAGGACAGTCGACAAATTCACCCCTCCACTTT. Its translation is CASSVEGQSTNSPLHF.

There are a few counts of this clone. V is TRBV7-9 and J is TRBJ2-3, with 8 bases that match TRBD2. The trim removed 5 bases at V and 2 bases at J, leaving 6 bases unmatched. The length of the CDR3 is 15 residues. The V gene's germline CDR1 is SEHNR and CDR2 FQNEAQ (reference sequence). CDR3 sequence reads: CASSRQAGATDTQYF. The CDR3 DNA reads as TGTGCCAGCAGCCGCCAAGCGGGAGCCACAGATACGCAGTATTTT.

This clone was found once. The rearrangement links TRBV7-3 to TRBJ2-1, with TRBD2 matching 14 bases. CDR1 and CDR2 from the germline V gene are SGHTA and FQGTGA. Trimming cost V 5 bases and J 8 bases; bases outside gene matches: 8. CDR3 size: 16 residues. CDR3 DNA sequence: TGTGCCAGCAGCCTACGACTAGCGGGAGGGCCGGATGAGCAGTTCTTC. Residues: CASSLRLAGGPDEQFF. Combining the CDR3 with reference TRBV7-3 and TRBJ2-1 gives the whole variable domain GAGVSQTPSNKVTEKGKYVELRCDPISGHTALYWYRQSLGQGPEFLIYFQGTGAADDSGLPNDRFFAVRPEGSVSTLKIQRTERGDSAVYLCASSLRLAGGPDEQFFGPGTRLTVL.

The rearrangement joins TRBV7-3 to TRBJ2-1, with TRBD2 matching 10 bases. V lost 5 bases and J lost 8; bases outside the gene matches: 12. The CDR3 is 16 amino acids. Germline assignment: CDR1 SGHTA and CDR2 FQGTGA. The CDR3 loop is CASSLRSGRGIDEQFF. For the CDR3, the DNA is TGTGCCAGCAGCCTCCGAAGCGGGAGGGGTATTGATGAGCAGTTCTTC.

This clone was observed once. The J gene is TRBJ2-7, the V gene TRBV6-5, with 10 bases that match TRBD2. J gave up 1 base and V 4 bases, and 4 bases lay outside the gene matches. Looked up from germline, CDR1 is MNHEY and CDR2 is SVGAGI. This CDR3 comprises 15 residues. This chain's CDR3 is CASSLAGGPSYEQYV. The CDR3 nucleotides are TGTGCCAGCAGTTTAGCGGGAGGTCCATCCTACGAGCAGTACGTC.

The DNA for the CDR3 is TGTGCCAGCAGTACACGGGGGGGACGGGATACGCAGTATTTT. Its protein is CASSTRGGRDTQYF. The rearrangement uses TRBV11-3 and TRBJ2-3; 8 nucleotides line up with TRBD2. Trimming at V came to 6 bases and at J to 6 bases, leaving 8 bases not matched to a gene. Germline CDR1 is SGHNT and CDR2 is YENEEA. This CDR3 has 14 residues.

This clone was counted a single time. V is TRBV27 and J is TRBJ2-7, with 13 bases identical to TRBD2. Trimming at V came to 6 bases and at J to 4 bases, leaving 3 bases not matched to a gene. Germline-derived CDR1 and CDR2 are MNHEY and SMNVEV (reference sequence). The CDR3 extends over 14 amino acids. Written as DNA, the CDR3 is TGTGCCAGCAGCCCGGGACTAGCGGGATACGAGCAGTACTTC. Amino acid sequence: CASSPGLAGYEQYF.

V is TRBV6-2 or TRBV6-3 and J is TRBJ2-1; TRBD2 might be the D (5 bases). From germline, CDR1 is MNHEY and CDR2 SVGEGT. This CDR3 comprises 15 residues. Trimming removed 2 bases from V and 8 bases from J, with 16 bases in between. The CDR3 region has the DNA TGTGCCAGCAGTTACCAAGAGGTGGGAGTGGATGAGCAGTTCTTC. Protein product: CASSYQEVGVDEQFF.

The chain uses TRBV7-2 and TRBJ2-7; 12 bases line up with TRBD2. The V gene's germline CDR1 is SGHTA and CDR2 FQGNSA. The CDR3 runs 15 residues. V shed 5 bases and J 0 bases; nucleotides not matched to a gene: 2. The CDR3 is CASSLLAGGSYEQYV. The CDR3, as DNA: TGTGCCAGCAGCCTACTAGCGGGGGGCTCCTACGAGCAGTACGTC.

The chain carries TRBV12-3 or TRBV12-4 and TRBJ1-2, with TRBD1 matching over 7 bases. This CDR3 comprises 13 residues. The J segment lost 7 bases and the V segment lost 1 base, leaving 3 bases of the junction unmatched. The CDR3 region is CASSLGNRGGYTF. The CDR3 DNA reads TGTGCCAGCAGTTTAGGGAACAGGGGTGGCTACACCTTC.

This sequence joins TRBV6-5 and TRBJ1-2; 7 positions agree with TRBD1. This CDR3 has 14 residues. Germline CDR1 and CDR2: MNHEY and SVGAGI. With 0 bases clipped from V and 2 bases from J, the junction kept 0 bases outside the gene matches. The CDR3 nucleotides read TGTGCCAGCAGTTACTCGACAGGGAACTATGGCTACACCTTC. Amino acids: CASSYSTGNYGYTF.